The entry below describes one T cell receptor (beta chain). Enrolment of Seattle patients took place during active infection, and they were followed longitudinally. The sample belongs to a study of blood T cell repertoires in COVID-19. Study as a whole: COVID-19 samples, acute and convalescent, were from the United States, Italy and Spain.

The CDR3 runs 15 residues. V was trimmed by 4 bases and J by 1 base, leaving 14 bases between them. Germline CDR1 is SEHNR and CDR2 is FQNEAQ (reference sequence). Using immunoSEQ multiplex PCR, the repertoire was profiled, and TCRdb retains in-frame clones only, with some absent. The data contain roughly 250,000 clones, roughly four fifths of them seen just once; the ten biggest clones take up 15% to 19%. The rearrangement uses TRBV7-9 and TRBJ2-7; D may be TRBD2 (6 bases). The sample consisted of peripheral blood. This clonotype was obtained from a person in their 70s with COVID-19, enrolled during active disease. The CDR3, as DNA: TGTGCCAGCAGCTCCGTCCAGGCGGGGTCCTACGAGCAGTACTTC. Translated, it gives CASSSVQAGSYEQYF. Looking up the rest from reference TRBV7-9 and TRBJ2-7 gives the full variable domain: DTGVSQNPRHKITKRGQNVTFRCDPISEHNRLYWYRQTLGQGPEFLTYFQNEAQLEKSRLLSDRFSAERPKGSFSTLEIQRTEQGDSAMYLCASSSVQAGSYEQYFGPGTRLTVT.